These 26 T cell receptor beta chains came from one sample sequenced in a study of T cells in Graves' hyperthyroidism and ophthalmopathy. Regions amplified from RNA transcripts were the TCR beta CDR3 regions. The HTBI primer set drove a first-round RT-PCR of the TCR CDR3. TCRdb redid the calling of the multiplex PCR reads with MiXCR, one entry per CDR3 protein. The table shows about 420,000 distinct CDR3 sequences, with roughly 13% occurring only once. Sequences were obtained from blood. All receptors derive from a woman younger than 35 with Graves' hyperthyroidism.

This clonotype came up many times. The chain carries TRBV2 and TRBJ1-1, with D perhaps matching TRBD1 (5 bases). Germline lookup yields CDR1 SNHLY and CDR2 FYNNEI. This CDR3 comprises 15 residues. V was trimmed by 8 bases and J by 1 base, leaving 17 bases between them. CDR3 in DNA: TGTGCCAGCGCTCAATCGTGGGGGGGGAACACTGAAGCTTTCTTT. This encodes CASAQSWGGNTEAFF.

This clonotype showed up many times. The chain has TRBV7-2 and TRBJ2-1; unclear D gene. Germline assignment: CDR1 SGHTA and CDR2 FQGNSA. The CDR3 length is 11 residues. Trimming removed 0 bases at V and 10 bases at J, with 4 bases between. The CDR3, as DNA: TGTGCCAGCAGCTTAGCCTTCGAGCAGTTCTTC. Amino acids: CASSLAFEQFF.

This clonotype was seen at least ten times. The chain has TRBV10-3 and TRBJ2-7, with D possibly being TRBD1 (6 bases). V was clipped by 0 bases and J by 4 bases, with 13 bases between them. The germline gives CDR1 ENHRY, CDR2 SYGVKD. CDR3 length equals 15 residues. CDR3 coding DNA: TGTGCCATCAGTGAGTCACCCGGGACAAGTTACGAGCAGTACTTC. Translation: CAISESPGTSYEQYF.

With respect to this clonotype: A much bigger clone sits one base away, suggesting this may be a read error. The chain joins TRBV28 to TRBJ2-3; 10 nucleotides agree with TRBD2. CDR3 size: 14 residues. Germline lookup yields CDR1 MDHEN and CDR2 SYDVKM. Germline trimming cut 7 bases from V and 0 bases from J; bases unmatched to any gene: 1. The CDR3 DNA sequence: TGTGCCAGCACTAGCGGGAGTAGCACAGATACGCAGTATTTT. Protein product: CASTSGSSTDTQYF.

This sequence joins TRBV12-3 or TRBV12-4 and TRBJ2-2, with TRBD2 matching over 16 bases. CDR3 length: 18 residues. J gave up 4 bases and V 5 bases, and 7 bases lay outside the gene matches. CDR3 residues: CASSPPGLAGGGTGELFF. The DNA of the CDR3 is TGTGCCAGCAGTCCACCGGGACTAGCGGGAGGGGGCACCGGGGAGCTGTTTTTT.

This clonotype was seen a few times. The chain links TRBV20-1 to TRBJ1-2, with TRBD1 as a possible D gene (6 bases). Germline V gene lookup returns CDR1 DFQATT and CDR2 SNEGSKA (reference sequence). V shed 4 bases and J shed 6 bases, with 18 bases lying between them. This CDR3 contains 14 residues. DNA for the CDR3: TGCAGTGCTAACGACGGGACACCCGTCGATGGCTACACCTTC. Translation: CSANDGTPVDGYTF.

This clonotype has ten or more counts. This chain connects TRBV6-2 or TRBV6-3 to TRBJ2-1; 7 positions match TRBD2. This CDR3 is built from 14 residues. The trim removed 5 bases at V and 4 bases at J, leaving 5 bases unmatched. Germline loops: CDR1 MNHEY, CDR2 SVGEGT. CDR3 residues: CASSATSEYNEQFF. In DNA, the CDR3 is TGTGCCAGCAGTGCCACTAGCGAATACAATGAGCAGTTCTTC.

This clonotype was seen at least ten times. The chain carries TRBV12-3 or TRBV12-4 and TRBJ2-2; maybe TRBD1 (6 bases). The CDR3 covers 14 residues. V lost 7 bases, J lost 4 bases, and 13 bases lay in between. CDR3 protein: CASTLDRSTGELFF. In DNA form, the CDR3 reads TGTGCCAGCACCCTCGACAGGAGCACCGGGGAGCTGTTTTTT.

This clonotype occurred a few times. In DNA form, the CDR3 reads TGCGCCAGCAGCCAGGCCGGCGGCGCCGGATATGGCTACACCTTC. Translated, it gives CASSQAGGAGYGYTF. The gene calls are TRBV4-1 and TRBJ1-2; D unresolved. This CDR3 contains 15 residues. CDR1 MGHRA and CDR2 YSYEKL come from the germline V gene. V lost 3 bases and J lost 5, with 16 bases in between.

This clonotype appeared a few times. The gene calls are TRBV9 and TRBJ2-5; D possibly uses TRBD1 or TRBD2 (5 bases each). Germline V CDR1 and CDR2: SGDLS, YYNGEE. This CDR3 has 14 residues. V lost 0 bases, J lost 7 bases, and 13 bases lay in between. The DNA of the CDR3 is TGTGCCAGCAGCGTAGATACAGGACTTGGGACCCAGTACTTC. Protein product: CASSVDTGLGTQYF. Together with reference TRBV9 and TRBJ2-5, the CDR3 gives the full variable domain: DSGVTQTPKHLITATGQRVTLRCSPRSGDLSVYWYQQSLDQGLQFLIQYYNGEERAKGNILERFSAQQFPDLHSELNLSSLELGDSALYFCASSVDTGLGTQYFGPGTRLLVL.

J is TRBJ2-3 and V is TRBV10-1; D not certain. CDR1 is WNHNN, CDR2 SYGVQD, per germline (reference sequence). V was shortened by 6 bases and J by 6 bases, with 4 bases between the two germline ends. The CDR3 runs to 10 residues. CDR3 DNA: TGCGCCAGCAGGGATGATACGCAGTATTTT. Its protein product is CASRDDTQYF.

This clonotype was seen ten or more times. The chain recombines TRBV28 with TRBJ1-2; the D gene is possibly TRBD1 (6 bases). V lost 2 bases, J lost 5 bases, and 12 bases lay in between. CDR3 length: 14 amino acids. Germline-derived CDR1 and CDR2 are MDHEN and SYDVKM. CDR3 in amino acids: CASSLPDRSYGYTF. The CDR3 DNA is TGTGCCAGCAGTTTACCGGACAGATCATATGGCTACACCTTC.

This clonotype was counted many times. This chain links TRBV20-1 with TRBJ1-1; tentatively, D is TRBD1 (5 bases). Looked up from germline, CDR1 is DFQATT and CDR2 is SNEGSKA (reference sequence). Trimming left V 4 bases short and J 2 bases short, with 14 bases between. This CDR3 is 14 amino acids long. The CDR3 coding sequence is TGCAGTGCTACGCAAAGTACAGGTAACACTGAAGCTTTCTTT. Amino acids: CSATQSTGNTEAFF.

This chain joins TRBV30 and TRBJ1-4, with D possibly TRBD1 on 6 matching bases. Germline CDR1 reads GTSNPN; CDR2 reads SVGIG (reference sequence). The V gene lost 4 bases and the J gene lost 4 bases, with 16 bases spanning the gap. This CDR3 contains 15 residues. The CDR3 DNA reads TGTGCCTGGAACCCATACAGGGCTATTAATGAAAAACTGTTTTTT. The encoded protein is CAWNPYRAINEKLFF.

This clonotype was recorded a few times. The chain carries TRBV14 and TRBJ2-6; unclear D gene. The CDR3 is made up of 15 amino acids. The germline CDR1 and CDR2 sequences are SGHDN and FVKESK. The ends were cut back, 5 bases at V and 4 bases at J, with 12 bases in the middle. The CDR3 region has the DNA TGTGCCAGCAGCTCCCCGGGTAGGGGGGCCAACGTCCTGACTTTC. Protein product: CASSSPGRGANVLTF.

At least ten counts were recorded for this clonotype. The chain has TRBV28 and TRBJ2-7; D is unclear. The CDR3 is made up of 11 amino acids. Germline lookup yields CDR1 MDHEN and CDR2 SYDVKM. The V gene lost 6 bases and the J gene lost 3 bases, with 6 bases spanning the gap. CDR3 residues: CASSKVYEQYF. The DNA for the CDR3 is TGTGCCAGCAGCAAGGTCTACGAGCAGTACTTC. Supplemented by reference TRBV28 and TRBJ2-7, the full variable domain reads DVKVTQSSRYLVKRTGEKVFLECVQDMDHENMFWYRQDPGLGLRLIYFSYDVKMKEKGDIPEGYSVSREKKERFSLILESASTNQTSMYLCASSKVYEQYFGPGTRLTVT.

This clonotype appeared a few times. V is TRBV10-2 and J is TRBJ2-4; D ambiguous. The ends were cut back, 2 bases at V and 0 bases at J, with 5 bases in the middle. Germline values: CDR1 WSHSY, CDR2 SAAADI. The CDR3 has 14 amino acids. The CDR3 nucleotides are TGCGCCAGCAGTGAGGAATTAGCCAAAAACATTCAGTACTTC. Its translation is CASSEELAKNIQYF.

This clonotype has at least ten counts. The chain employs TRBV16 and TRBJ2-1; D uncertain. The CDR3 is 12 residues long. With 0 bases removed from V and 7 bases from J, the gap between germline ends came to 4 bases. Germline V CDR1 and CDR2: KGHSY, FQNENV. The CDR3 nucleotides read TGTGCCAGCAGCCAATCGTTAAATGAGCAGTTCTTC. Translating gives CASSQSLNEQFF.

Ten or more counts support this clonotype. This sequence joins TRBV6-2 or TRBV6-3 and TRBJ2-3; 11 bases are a match to TRBD2. Germline CDR1 reads MNHEY; CDR2 reads SVGEGT. The length of the CDR3 is 19 residues. The V and J ends lost 2 bases and 0 bases, in that order; junction bases with no gene match: 10. CDR3 in amino acids: CASSYLAGGPSLSTDTQYF. As DNA, the CDR3 is TGTGCCAGCAGTTACCTAGCGGGAGGCCCCTCCCTGAGCACAGATACGCAGTATTTT.

This clonotype was detected only a few times. A junction boundary mismatches the germline segment, possibly from a read error. CDR3 DNA: TGTGCCTCCCAAAAGGGGCAGGCAGGGGACACCGGGGAGCCGTTTTTT. Protein sequence: CASQKGQAGDTGEPFF. This chain connects TRBV2 to TRBJ2-2; maybe TRBD1 (6 bases). Looked up from germline, CDR1 is SNHLY and CDR2 is FYNNEI. This CDR3 comprises 16 residues.

This clonotype has a count of ten or more. The genes are TRBV28 and TRBJ2-4; 10 bases match TRBD2. V dropped 7 bases and J dropped 4; count of bases not matched to a gene: 4. The CDR3 spans 14 residues. Germline V gene sequence: CDR1 MDHEN, CDR2 SYDVKM. CDR3 coding DNA: TGTGCCAGCACCGAACTAGCGGGGAAAAACATTCAGTACTTC. Residues: CASTELAGKNIQYF.

The count of this clonotype is one. The chain uses TRBV20-1 and TRBJ1-5, with 7 positions matching TRBD1. This CDR3 spans 15 amino acids. Unmatched junction bases numbered 9, after V lost 5 bases and J lost 2 bases. Germline CDR1 is DFQATT and CDR2 is SNEGSKA (reference sequence). CDR3 loop: CSAGRQGRGNQPQHF. CDR3 coding DNA: TGCAGTGCTGGCAGACAGGGCCGAGGCAATCAGCCCCAGCATTTT.

This clonotype was observed a few times. This chain joins TRBV7-9 and TRBJ2-5, with 8 positions matching TRBD1. CDR1 is SEHNR and CDR2 is FQNEAQ in the germline V gene (reference sequence). The CDR3 totals 15 residues. Trimming removed 0 bases from V and 4 bases from J; junction bases left unmatched: 4. The DNA for the CDR3 is TGTGCCAGCAGCTTAGCGCAGGGGGCTAGAGAGACCCAGTACTTC. Its translation is CASSLAQGARETQYF.

The chain combines TRBV28 with TRBJ1-5; D call uncertain. The CDR3 sequence is 12 residues long. The ends were cut back, 4 bases at V and 5 bases at J, with 6 bases in the middle. Germline loops: CDR1 MDHEN, CDR2 SYDVKM. The CDR3 nucleotides are TGTGCCAGCAGTTCCCTATATCAGCCCCAGCATTTT. Translating gives CASSSLYQPQHF. Supplemented by reference TRBV28 and TRBJ1-5, the full variable domain reads DVKVTQSSRYLVKRTGEKVFLECVQDMDHENMFWYRQDPGLGLRLIYFSYDVKMKEKGDIPEGYSVSREKKERFSLILESASTNQTSMYLCASSSLYQPQHFGDGTRLSIL.

The chain links TRBV7-9 to TRBJ2-2; D is undetermined. From germline, CDR1 is SEHNR and CDR2 FQNEAQ (reference sequence). The V end was cut by 7 bases, the J end by 4 bases, with 16 bases between. The CDR3 is 15 amino acids. The CDR3 is CASIMRQEPTGELFF. CDR3 DNA sequence: TGTGCCAGCATTATGAGGCAAGAGCCCACCGGGGAGCTGTTTTTT. Full variable domain (remainder filled in from reference TRBV7-9 and TRBJ2-2): DTGVSQNPRHKITKRGQNVTFRCDPISEHNRLYWYRQTLGQGPEFLTYFQNEAQLEKSRLLSDRFSAERPKGSFSTLEIQRTEQGDSAMYLCASIMRQEPTGELFFGEGSRLTVL.

At least ten counts were recorded for this clonotype. The chain combines TRBV5-1 with TRBJ2-3, with TRBD2 identical over 11 bases. Germline V lookup: CDR1 SGHRS, CDR2 YFSETQ. The CDR3 extends over 14 amino acids. Trimming took 4 bases from V and 6 from J; bases not matched to a gene: 4. The CDR3 sequence: CASSNSGRGDTQYF. The CDR3 DNA sequence: TGCGCCAGCAGCAATAGCGGGAGGGGTGATACGCAGTATTTT.